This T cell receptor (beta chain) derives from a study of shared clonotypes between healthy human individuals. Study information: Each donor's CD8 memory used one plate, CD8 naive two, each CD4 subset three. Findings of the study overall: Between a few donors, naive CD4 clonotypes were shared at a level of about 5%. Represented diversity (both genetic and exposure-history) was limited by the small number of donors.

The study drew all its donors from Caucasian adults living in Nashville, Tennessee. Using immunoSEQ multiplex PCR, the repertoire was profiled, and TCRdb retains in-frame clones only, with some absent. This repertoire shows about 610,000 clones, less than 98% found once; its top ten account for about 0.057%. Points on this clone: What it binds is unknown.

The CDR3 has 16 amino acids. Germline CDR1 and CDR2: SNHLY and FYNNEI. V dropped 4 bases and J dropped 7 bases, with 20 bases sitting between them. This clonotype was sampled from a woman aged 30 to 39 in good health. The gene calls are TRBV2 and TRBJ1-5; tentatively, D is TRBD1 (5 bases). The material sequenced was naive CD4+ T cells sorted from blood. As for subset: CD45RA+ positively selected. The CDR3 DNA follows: TGTGCCAGCAGTGGAAGGGGCCCCGCGGGCGGGCAGCCCCAGCATTTT. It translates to CASSGRGPAGGQPQHF. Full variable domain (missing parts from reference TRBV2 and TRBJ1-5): EPEVTQTPSHQVTQMGQEVILRCVPISNHLYFYWYRQILGQKVEFLVSFYNNEISEKSEIFDDQFSVERPDGSNFTLKIRSTKLEDSAMYFCASSGRGPAGGQPQHFGDGTRLSIL.